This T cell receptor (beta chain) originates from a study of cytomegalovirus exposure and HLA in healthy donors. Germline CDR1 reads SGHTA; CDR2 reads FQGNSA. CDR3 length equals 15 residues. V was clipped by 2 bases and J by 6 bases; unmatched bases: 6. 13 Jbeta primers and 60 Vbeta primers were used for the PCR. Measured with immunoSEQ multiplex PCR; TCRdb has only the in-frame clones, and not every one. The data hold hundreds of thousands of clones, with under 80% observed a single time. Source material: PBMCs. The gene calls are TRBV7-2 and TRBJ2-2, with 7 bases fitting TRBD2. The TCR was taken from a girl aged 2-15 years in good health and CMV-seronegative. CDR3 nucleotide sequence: TGTGCCAGCAGCTTACCTCCTCGGGGGGCCGGGGAGCTGTTTTTT. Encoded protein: CASSLPPRGAGELFF.